A selection of T cell receptor beta chains follows, all from one sample in a study of cytomegalovirus exposure and HLA in healthy donors. TCRdb's table, derived via immunoSEQ multiplex PCR, lists solely in-frame clones and lacks some. This sample has fewer than 250,000 clones, with 80% to 90% found just once. The sequencing input was PBMCs. These receptors all come from a man aged 18 to 35 in good health and CMV-seronegative. Both conserved end residues are part of each CDR3. The D gene is left open where the match is weak. Not all rows give a size; the values are once, few, many and, for expanded clones, a class.

CASSRSSYNSPLHF,TGTGCCAGCAGTCGGAGCTCCTATAATTCACCCCTCCACTTT,TRBJ1-6,.,.,TRBV28
CASSNYGELFF,TGTGCCAGCAGCAACTACGGGGAGCTGTTTTTT,TRBJ2-2,.,many,TRBV7-8
CASSRQGSTSGGYQETQYF,TGTGCCAGCAGCCGCCAGGGGAGTACTAGCGGGGGCTACCAAGAGACCCAGTACTTC,TRBJ2-5,TRBD2,.,TRBV4-2
CASSPQGAADGYTF,TGTGCCAGCAGCCCCCAGGGGGCGGCGGATGGCTACACCTTC,TRBJ1-2,TRBD1,.,TRBV7-9
CASRGGNTEAFF,TGTGCCAGCAGGGGGGGAAACACTGAAGCTTTCTTT,TRBJ1-1,.,once,TRBV6-1
CASSQIQPGLAGGATDTQYF,TGCGCCAGCAGCCAAATTCAACCGGGACTAGCGGGGGGAGCCACAGATACGCAGTATTTT,TRBJ2-3,TRBD2,.,TRBV4-3
CASSFYGINTEAFF,TGTGCCAGCAGCTTCTACGGGATAAACACTGAAGCTTTCTTT,TRBJ1-1,.,.,TRBV5-4
CASSIDGFAYEQYF,TGTGCCAGTAGTATAGACGGGTTCGCCTACGAGCAGTACTTC,TRBJ2-7,.,.,TRBV19
CASSLSTSGRGEQYF,TGTGCCAGCAGTTTATCGACTAGCGGGAGGGGCGAGCAGTACTTC,TRBJ2-7,TRBD2,.,TRBV27
CASSLTGKRGYTF,TGTGCCAGCAGCTTGACAGGGAAGCGAGGCTACACCTTC,TRBJ1-2,TRBD1,.,TRBV7-9
CASASPEGGMSEQFF,TGCGCCAGCGCTTCGCCGGAGGGTGGTATGAGTGAGCAGTTCTTC,TRBJ2-1,.,.,TRBV5-1
CASSDFSGKSSYNEQFF,TGTGCCAGCAGCGACTTTAGCGGGAAGAGCTCCTACAATGAGCAGTTCTTC,TRBJ2-1,TRBD2,.,TRBV9
CASSLGGLATSTDTQYF,TGTGCCAGCAGCTTGGGGGGACTAGCGACTAGCACAGATACGCAGTATTTT,TRBJ2-3,TRBD2,.,TRBV5-4
CASSLPGGGRRELFF,TGTGCCAGCAGTTTACCCGGGGGGGGGCGACGGGAGCTGTTTTTT,TRBJ2-2,TRBD2,.,TRBV28
CASSADDFSGNTIYF,TGCGCCAGCAGCGCGGATGATTTCTCTGGAAACACCATATATTTT,TRBJ1-3,.,.,TRBV4-3
CAISESGLAGVEQYF,TGTGCCATCAGTGAGTCAGGGCTAGCGGGAGTCGAGCAGTACTTC,TRBJ2-7,TRBD2,.,TRBV10-3
CASSLGGTSGYNEQFF,TGTGCCAGCAGCTTGGGGGGCACTAGCGGATACAATGAGCAGTTCTTC,TRBJ2-1,TRBD2,.,TRBV5-6